This T cell receptor beta chain was profiled in a study of blood T cell repertoires in COVID-19 (dated by TCRdb to between 2020 and 2021). Background on the whole study: The collaborator samples originated in the United States, Italy and Spain and spanned the acute and convalescent phases of COVID-19. The material from the prospective study consisted of cDNA or gDNA derived from T cells, B-cell-depleted T cells, or PBMCs. The dataset comprised deeply sampled blood TCRbeta repertoires from subjects exposed to, actively infected with, or recovered from COVID-19. The repertoires were released in a freely available public database meant as a resource for research on the immune response to SARS-CoV-2. Samples came from the ongoing ImmuneRACE study (first 160 participants) plus 1,254 subjects from 6 global collaborators. Nearly every sample came with metadata listing a de-identified subject ID, COVID-19 status, age in years and sex. Where available, HLA class I and class II types were obtained from metadata supplied by the sample provider rather than from assay-based typing. Results the study describes overall, beyond this receptor: How much clinical and demographic metadata was included differed by source and by participant, and the metadata was provided uncurated.

Of note for this clone: Its antigen remains undetermined. No much larger clone exists at a distance of one base, and base qualities are not known.

According to the germline V gene, CDR1 reads MDHEN and CDR2 reads SYDVKM. Cut back by 7 bases and 2 bases, the V and J ends lie 12 bases apart. The CDR3 measures 14 amino acids from cysteine to phenylalanine. The DNA shown is the 42-base CDR3, in frame from base 1. TCRbeta CDR3 regions were amplified from genomic DNA using the immunoSEQ Assay, a bias-controlled multiplex PCR. As for the authors' bioinformatics: The number of nucleated cells in each sample was estimated from the amplification of reference gene primers within the assay. To quantify the absolute abundance of each unique TCRbeta CDR3 rearrangement, sequence reads were collapsed and filtered. For each sample, productive Simpson clonality was calculated by taking the square root of Simpson's diversity index across productive rearrangements. The table was pulled from immuneACCESS by TCRdb, which kept in-frame rearrangements only. Such tables lose some clones; where checked, under half of the loss comes from unresolved V genes, and the rest has no known cause. The V and J calls and clone size were taken over from that table, and D and trimming were inferred from the DNA. Present in this sample are roughly 100,000 clones, 85% to 90% of which were seen just once. The ten largest clones take up roughly 4.6% of the sample.

Each collaborating institution followed its own protocols to collect whole blood in K2EDTA tubes. For TCRbeta analysis, collaborators shipped samples in one of three forms: frozen whole blood, isolated PBMCs, or DNA extracted from either of those sample types. Sequences were obtained from peripheral blood. The chain was built from TRBV28 and TRBJ1-5, and the D gene may be TRBD1, 5 bases matching. The TCR was taken from a human donor in a cohort sampled during active COVID-19. The nucleotide sequence is TGTGCCAGCACCCGGGGGGGAGGCAATCAGCCCCAGCATTTT. Translated, it gives CASTRGGGNQPQHF.